Listed below are T cell receptor beta chains from one sample, sequenced in a study of T cell responses to AZD1222 COVID-19 vaccine. Data came from immunoSEQ multiplex PCR; TCRdb stores just in-frame clones and leaves some out. The table has some 140,000 clones, around nine tenths seen once; the top ten hold 1.5% to 2%. The sequences come from peripheral blood, collected on day 0 of AZD1222 vaccination. The origin of the receptors is an adult in good health. Both conserved end residues are part of each CDR3. Fields, in order: V gene, D gene, J gene, CDR3 protein, CDR3 DNA. The D gene is left open where the match is weak.

TRBV5-1	.	TRBJ1-4	CASSLVQGTNEKLFF	TGCGCCAGCAGCTTGGTACAGGGAACTAATGAAAAACTGTTTTTT
TRBV28	.	TRBJ1-4	CASSLSGQAEKLFF	TGTGCCAGCAGTTTATCGGGGCAGGCGGAAAAACTGTTTTTT
TRBV9	.	TRBJ2-7	CASSVAGNTYEQYF	TGTGCCAGCAGCGTAGCAGGCAACACCTACGAGCAGTACTTC
TRBV6-6	TRBD1	TRBJ1-5	CASSPGQGSSNQPQHF	TGTGCCAGCAGTCCGGGACAGGGAAGTAGCAATCAGCCCCAGCATTTT
TRBV19	.	TRBJ2-1	CASSDPGRWNEQFF	TGTGCCAGTAGTGATCCGGGGCGATGGAATGAGCAGTTCTTC
TRBV25-1	TRBD1	TRBJ1-2	CATQSTGQGEGYTF	TGTGCCACCCAATCGACAGGACAGGGAGAAGGCTACACCTTC
TRBV5-6	.	TRBJ1-6	CASSLSYGFNNSPLHF	TGTGCCAGCAGCTTGTCATATGGTTTTAATAATTCACCCCTCCACTTT
TRBV19	.	TRBJ1-1	CASSFPSARGANTEAFF	TGTGCCAGTAGTTTCCCGTCCGCCCGGGGGGCAAACACTGAAGCTTTCTTT
TRBV7-6	TRBD1	TRBJ1-4	CASSSQGAREKLFF	TGTGCCAGCAGCTCCCAGGGGGCTAGAGAAAAACTGTTTTTT
TRBV12-3/TRBV12-4	.	TRBJ2-7	CASSFSGEQYF	TGTGCCAGCAGTTTCAGTGGGGAGCAGTACTTC